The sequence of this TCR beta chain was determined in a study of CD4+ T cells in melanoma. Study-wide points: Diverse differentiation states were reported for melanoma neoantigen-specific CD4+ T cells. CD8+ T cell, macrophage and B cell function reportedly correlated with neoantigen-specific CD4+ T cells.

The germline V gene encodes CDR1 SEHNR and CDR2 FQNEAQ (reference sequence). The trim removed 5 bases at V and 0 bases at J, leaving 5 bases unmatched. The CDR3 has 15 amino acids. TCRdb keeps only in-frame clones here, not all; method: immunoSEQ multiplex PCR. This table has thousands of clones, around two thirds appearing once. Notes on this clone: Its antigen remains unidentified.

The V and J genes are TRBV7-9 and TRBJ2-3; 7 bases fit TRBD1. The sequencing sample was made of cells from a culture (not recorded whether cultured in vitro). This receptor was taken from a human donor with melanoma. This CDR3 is CASSPGQYSTDTQYF. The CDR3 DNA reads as TGTGCCAGCAGCCCGGGACAGTATAGCACAGATACGCAGTATTTT.